The present T cell receptor beta chain was sequenced within a study of vaccination and CD4 T cells after COVID-19. Looking at the study overall: Four females and six males made up the convalescents, with two Hispanic. Control cultures used a CEFX viral epitope pool, an HIV-1 Nef peptide pool, or no peptide.

Documented treatment: approximately 11-day PBMC culture with coronavirus spike peptide pools or control peptides (ViraFEST assay). ViraFEST stimulated the growth of antigen-specific T cells using peptide pools and subsequently profiled their TCRs by sequencing. Healthy people receiving the vaccine had no prior SARS-CoV-2 infection, a status indicated by nucleocapsid antibodies testing negative before and after vaccination. This clonotype was seen only once. Its antigen is still unknown. Oncomine TCR Beta short-read sequencing was applied to DNA from cultured CD4+ T cells. MiXCR, applied by TCRdb to the PCR reads, yields one record per CDR3 protein. The sample yields more than 25,000 distinct CDR3 sequences, about 60% seen once. The CDR3 length is 13 residues. Germline V gives CDR1 SGHNT, CDR2 YYREEE (reference sequence). J lost 7 bases, V lost 6 bases, and 7 bases had no gene match.

The chain links TRBV5-4 to TRBJ2-7; 10 bases agree with TRBD2. The sample was CD4+ T cells from blood, cultured in vitro, taken after SARS-CoV-2 vaccination. The sequence was obtained from a human donor who received a COVID-19 vaccine. CDR3: CASITSGEREQYF. CDR3 DNA sequence: TGTGCCAGCATCACTAGCGGGGAACGGGAGCAGTACTTC.